This TCR beta chain was obtained from a study of blood T cell repertoires in COVID-19. The V gene's germline CDR1 is MNHEY and CDR2 SVGAGI. This CDR3 is 16 amino acids long. Trimming pared 0 bases from V and 6 bases from J, leaving 16 bases between. Here immunoSEQ multiplex PCR was the method, and the copy in TCRdb shows in-frame clones only, minus some. The sample records hundreds of thousands of clones, over 65% being singletons. The receptor's source is a woman over 75 with acute or convalescent COVID-19. The V gene is TRBV6-5, the J gene TRBJ2-3, with D perhaps matching TRBD2 (6 bases). Sequencing was carried out using peripheral blood. CDR3 residues: CASSYSRRAGTDTQYF. CDR3 sequence (DNA): TGTGCCAGCAGTTACTCGAGGAGGGCGGGGACTGATACGCAGTATTTT.